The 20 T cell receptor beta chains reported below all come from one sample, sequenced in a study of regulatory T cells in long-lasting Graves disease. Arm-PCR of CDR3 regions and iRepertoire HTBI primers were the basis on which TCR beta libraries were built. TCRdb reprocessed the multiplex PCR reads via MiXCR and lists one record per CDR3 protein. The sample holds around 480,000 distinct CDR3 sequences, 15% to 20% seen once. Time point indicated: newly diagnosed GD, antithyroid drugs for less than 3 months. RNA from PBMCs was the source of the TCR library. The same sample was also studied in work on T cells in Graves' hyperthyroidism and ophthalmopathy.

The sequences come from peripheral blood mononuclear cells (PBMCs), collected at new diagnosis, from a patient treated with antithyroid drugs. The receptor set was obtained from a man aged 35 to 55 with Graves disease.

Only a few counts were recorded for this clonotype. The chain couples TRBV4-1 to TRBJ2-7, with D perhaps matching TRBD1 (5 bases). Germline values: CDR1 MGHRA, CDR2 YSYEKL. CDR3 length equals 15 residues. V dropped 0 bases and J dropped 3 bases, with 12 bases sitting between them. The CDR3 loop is CASSQDPRGVYEQYF. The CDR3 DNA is TGCGCCAGCAGCCAAGATCCAAGGGGCGTCTACGAGCAGTACTTC.

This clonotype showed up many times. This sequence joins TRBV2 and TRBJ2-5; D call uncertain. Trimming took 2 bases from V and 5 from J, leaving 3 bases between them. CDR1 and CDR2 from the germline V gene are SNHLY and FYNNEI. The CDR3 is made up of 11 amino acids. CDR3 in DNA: TGTGCCAGCAGTGAAAAGGAGACCCAGTACTTC. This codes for CASSEKETQYF.

CDR3 nucleotides: TGTGCCAGCACCAGGGGAGAAGCTTTCTTT. Encoded protein: CASTRGEAFF. V gene TRBV28 combines with J gene TRBJ1-1; a possible D gene is TRBD1 (6 bases). Trimming shortened V by 7 bases and J by 8 bases, and 8 bases separated the two germline ends. This CDR3 has 10 residues. Germline assignment: CDR1 MDHEN and CDR2 SYDVKM.

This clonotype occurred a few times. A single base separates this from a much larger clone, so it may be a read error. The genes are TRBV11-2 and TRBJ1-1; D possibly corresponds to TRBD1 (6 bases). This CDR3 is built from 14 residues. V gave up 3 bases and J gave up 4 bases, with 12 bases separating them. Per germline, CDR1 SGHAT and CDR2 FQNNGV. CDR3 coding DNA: TGTGCCAGCAGCTTCGGGATAGGGGGCACTGAAGCTTTCTTT. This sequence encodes CASSFGIGGTEAFF. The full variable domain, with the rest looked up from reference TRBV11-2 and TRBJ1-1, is EAGVAQSPRYKIIEKRQSVAFWCNPISGHATLYWYQQILGQGPKLLIQFQNNGVVDDSQLPKDRFSAERLKGVDSTLKIQPAKLEDSAVYLCASSFGIGGTEAFFGQGTRLTVV.

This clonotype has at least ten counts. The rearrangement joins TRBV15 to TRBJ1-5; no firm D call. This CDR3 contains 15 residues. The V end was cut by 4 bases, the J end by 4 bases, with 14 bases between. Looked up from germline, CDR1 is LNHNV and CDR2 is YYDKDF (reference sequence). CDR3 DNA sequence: TGTGCCACCAGCAACCCTCCGGTGGGGAATCAGCCCCAGCATTTT. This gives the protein CATSNPPVGNQPQHF.

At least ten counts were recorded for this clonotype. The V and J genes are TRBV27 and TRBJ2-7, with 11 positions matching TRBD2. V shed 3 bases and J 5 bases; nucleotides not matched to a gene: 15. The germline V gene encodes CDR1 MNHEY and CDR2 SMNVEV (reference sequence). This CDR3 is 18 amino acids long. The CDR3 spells CASSFSLPGLAAGDEQYF. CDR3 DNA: TGTGCCAGCAGTTTCAGCCTACCGGGACTAGCGGCCGGGGACGAGCAGTACTTC.

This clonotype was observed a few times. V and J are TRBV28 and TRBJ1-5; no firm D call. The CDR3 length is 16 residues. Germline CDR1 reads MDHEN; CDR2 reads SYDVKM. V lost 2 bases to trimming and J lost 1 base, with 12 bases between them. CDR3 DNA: TGTGCCAGCAGTTTACCCCGGATTTTAAGCAATCAGCCCCAGCATTTT. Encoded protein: CASSLPRILSNQPQHF.

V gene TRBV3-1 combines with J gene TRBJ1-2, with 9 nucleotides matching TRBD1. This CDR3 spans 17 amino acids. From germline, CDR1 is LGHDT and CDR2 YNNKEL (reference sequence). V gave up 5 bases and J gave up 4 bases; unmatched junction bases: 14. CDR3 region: CASSTRDRASTFYGYTF. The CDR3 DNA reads TGTGCCAGCAGCACTCGGGACAGGGCTAGTACTTTCTATGGCTACACCTTC.

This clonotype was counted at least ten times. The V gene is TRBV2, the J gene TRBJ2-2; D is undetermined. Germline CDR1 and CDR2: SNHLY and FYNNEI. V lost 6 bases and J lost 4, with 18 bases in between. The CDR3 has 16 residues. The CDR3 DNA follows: TGTGCCAGCAGCCCGAGTAGGGTCAGTAGCACCGGGGAGCTGTTTTTT. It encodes CASSPSRVSSTGELFF.

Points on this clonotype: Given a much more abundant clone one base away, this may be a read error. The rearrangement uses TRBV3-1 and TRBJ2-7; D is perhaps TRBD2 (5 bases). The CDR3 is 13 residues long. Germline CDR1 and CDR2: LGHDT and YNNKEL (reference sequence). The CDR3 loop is CAGSHATGYEQYF. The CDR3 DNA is TGTGCCGGCAGCCATGCCACGGGGTACGAGCAGTACTTC.

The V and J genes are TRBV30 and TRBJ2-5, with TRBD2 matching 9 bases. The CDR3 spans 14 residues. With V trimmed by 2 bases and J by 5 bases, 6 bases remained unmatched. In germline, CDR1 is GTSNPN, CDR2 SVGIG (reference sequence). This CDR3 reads CAWSLSGGGETQYF. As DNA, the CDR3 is TGTGCCTGGAGTCTTAGCGGGGGCGGGGAGACCCAGTACTTC.

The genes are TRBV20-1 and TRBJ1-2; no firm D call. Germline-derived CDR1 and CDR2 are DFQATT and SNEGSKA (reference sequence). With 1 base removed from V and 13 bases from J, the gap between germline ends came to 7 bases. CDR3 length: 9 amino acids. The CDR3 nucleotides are TGCAGTGCTAGAGGAAACGTCACCTTC. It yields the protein CSARGNVTF.

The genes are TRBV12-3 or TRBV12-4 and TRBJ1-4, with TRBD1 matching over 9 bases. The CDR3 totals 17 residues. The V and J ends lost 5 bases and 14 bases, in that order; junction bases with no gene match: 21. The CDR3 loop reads CASSPRATGQGRKGLFF. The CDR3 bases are TGTGCCAGCAGTCCTAGGGCCACTGGACAGGGGAGAAAAGGTCTGTTTTTT.

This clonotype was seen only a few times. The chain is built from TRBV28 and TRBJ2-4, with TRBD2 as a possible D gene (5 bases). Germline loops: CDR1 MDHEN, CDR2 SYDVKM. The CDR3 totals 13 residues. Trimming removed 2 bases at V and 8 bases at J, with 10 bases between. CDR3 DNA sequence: TGTGCCAGCAGTTTACCGGGGTTACACATTCAGTACTTC. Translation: CASSLPGLHIQYF. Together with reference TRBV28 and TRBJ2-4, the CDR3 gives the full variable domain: DVKVTQSSRYLVKRTGEKVFLECVQDMDHENMFWYRQDPGLGLRLIYFSYDVKMKEKGDIPEGYSVSREKKERFSLILESASTNQTSMYLCASSLPGLHIQYFGAGTRLSVL.

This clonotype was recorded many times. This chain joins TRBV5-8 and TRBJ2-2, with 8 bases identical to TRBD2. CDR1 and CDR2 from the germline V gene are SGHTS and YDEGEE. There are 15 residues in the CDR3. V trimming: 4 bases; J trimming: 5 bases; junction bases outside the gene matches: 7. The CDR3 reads CASSRIAGMTGELFF. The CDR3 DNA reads TGTGCCAGCAGCCGGATAGCGGGAATGACCGGGGAGCTGTTTTTT.

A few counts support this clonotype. The CDR3 loop is CASSSDPGAKTQYF. CDR3 DNA: TGCGCCAGCAGCTCTGATCCGGGGGCGAAGACCCAGTACTTC. The chain has TRBV5-1 and TRBJ2-5, with D perhaps assigned TRBD1 or TRBD2 (6 bases each). Trimming cost V 3 bases and J 6 bases, with 15 bases left between them. The CDR3 extends over 14 amino acids. Germline V gene sequence: CDR1 SGHRS, CDR2 YFSETQ.

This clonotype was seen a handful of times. The CDR3 reads CAISESGQDSEAFF. The CDR3 DNA reads as TGTGCCATCAGTGAGTCCGGACAGGACTCTGAAGCTTTCTTT. This sequence joins TRBV10-3 and TRBJ1-1, with TRBD1 matching over 7 bases. In germline, CDR1 is ENHRY, CDR2 SYGVKD. This CDR3 spans 14 amino acids. The V segment lost 0 bases and the J segment 6 bases; nucleotides outside the gene matches: 4.

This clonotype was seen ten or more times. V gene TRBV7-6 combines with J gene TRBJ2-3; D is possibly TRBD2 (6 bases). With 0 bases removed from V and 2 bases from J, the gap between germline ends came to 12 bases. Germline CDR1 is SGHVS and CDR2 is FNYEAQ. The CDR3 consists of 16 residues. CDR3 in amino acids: CASSLASAGLTDTQYF. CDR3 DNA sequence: TGTGCCAGCAGCTTAGCTTCGGCGGGACTCACAGATACGCAGTATTTT.

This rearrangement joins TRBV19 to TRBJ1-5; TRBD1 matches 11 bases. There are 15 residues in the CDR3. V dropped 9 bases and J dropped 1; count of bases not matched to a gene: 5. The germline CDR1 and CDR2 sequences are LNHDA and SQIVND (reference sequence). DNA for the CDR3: TGTGCCAGCATCCGGGACAGGGGGAGCAATCAGCCCCAGCATTTT. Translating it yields CASIRDRGSNQPQHF.

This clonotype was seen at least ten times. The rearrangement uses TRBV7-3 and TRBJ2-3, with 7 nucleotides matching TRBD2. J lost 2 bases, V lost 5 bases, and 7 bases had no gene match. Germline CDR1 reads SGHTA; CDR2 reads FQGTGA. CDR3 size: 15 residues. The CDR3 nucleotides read TGTGCCAGCAGCCGTTGGGGGAGGGCCACAGATACGCAGTATTTT. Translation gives CASSRWGRATDTQYF.